The clone carrying this T cell receptor beta chain was observed once. Its target is unknown. Sequencing of TCR beta, carried out with a high-throughput approach, was applied to CD8+ and CD4+ T cells from the blood. TEMRA cells underwent FACS enrichment and CD8+ and CD4+ T cells underwent negative isolation. This sample was included in a study of CD8 T cells in Susac syndrome. The CDR3 length is 14 residues. Trimming left V 5 bases short and J 4 bases short, with 17 bases between. From germline, CDR1 is DFQATT and CDR2 SNEGSKA (reference sequence). Findings and limits, study-wide: The authors acknowledged that their TCR sequencing and HLA analysis involved a relatively small number of individuals.

Reverse transcription of about 0.45 to 1 ug RNA was carried out with random hexamers. An immunoSEQ multiplex PCR generated amplified TCR beta CDR3 products spanning 54 Vbeta and 13 Jbeta. TCRdb redid the calling of the immunoSEQ multiplex PCR reads with MiXCR, one entry per CDR3 protein. This sample carries 70,000 to 100,000 distinct CDR3 sequences, about 93% of them seen once, and the ten largest clones take around 0.34%. This chain uses TRBV20-1 with TRBJ1-2; D call uncertain. The receptor comes from a human donor in good health. The sequencing input was CD8+ T cells from PBMCs. For the CDR3, the DNA is TGCAGTGCTTTCGCCCCTATGACCGCCTATGGCTACACCTTC. Amino acid sequence: CSAFAPMTAYGYTF.